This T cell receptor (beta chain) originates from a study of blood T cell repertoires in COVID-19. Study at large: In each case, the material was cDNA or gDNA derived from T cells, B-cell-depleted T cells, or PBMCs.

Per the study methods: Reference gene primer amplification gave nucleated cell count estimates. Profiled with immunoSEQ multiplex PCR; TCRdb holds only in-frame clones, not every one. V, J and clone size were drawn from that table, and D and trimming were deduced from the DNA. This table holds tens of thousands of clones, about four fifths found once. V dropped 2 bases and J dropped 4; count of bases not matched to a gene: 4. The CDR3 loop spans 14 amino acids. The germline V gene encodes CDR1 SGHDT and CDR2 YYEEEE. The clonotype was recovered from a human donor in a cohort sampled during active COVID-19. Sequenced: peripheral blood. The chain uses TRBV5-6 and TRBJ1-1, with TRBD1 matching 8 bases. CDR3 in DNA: TGTGCCAGCAGCTTTGGACAGGGTCGCACTGAAGCTTTCTTT. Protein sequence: CASSFGQGRTEAFF.